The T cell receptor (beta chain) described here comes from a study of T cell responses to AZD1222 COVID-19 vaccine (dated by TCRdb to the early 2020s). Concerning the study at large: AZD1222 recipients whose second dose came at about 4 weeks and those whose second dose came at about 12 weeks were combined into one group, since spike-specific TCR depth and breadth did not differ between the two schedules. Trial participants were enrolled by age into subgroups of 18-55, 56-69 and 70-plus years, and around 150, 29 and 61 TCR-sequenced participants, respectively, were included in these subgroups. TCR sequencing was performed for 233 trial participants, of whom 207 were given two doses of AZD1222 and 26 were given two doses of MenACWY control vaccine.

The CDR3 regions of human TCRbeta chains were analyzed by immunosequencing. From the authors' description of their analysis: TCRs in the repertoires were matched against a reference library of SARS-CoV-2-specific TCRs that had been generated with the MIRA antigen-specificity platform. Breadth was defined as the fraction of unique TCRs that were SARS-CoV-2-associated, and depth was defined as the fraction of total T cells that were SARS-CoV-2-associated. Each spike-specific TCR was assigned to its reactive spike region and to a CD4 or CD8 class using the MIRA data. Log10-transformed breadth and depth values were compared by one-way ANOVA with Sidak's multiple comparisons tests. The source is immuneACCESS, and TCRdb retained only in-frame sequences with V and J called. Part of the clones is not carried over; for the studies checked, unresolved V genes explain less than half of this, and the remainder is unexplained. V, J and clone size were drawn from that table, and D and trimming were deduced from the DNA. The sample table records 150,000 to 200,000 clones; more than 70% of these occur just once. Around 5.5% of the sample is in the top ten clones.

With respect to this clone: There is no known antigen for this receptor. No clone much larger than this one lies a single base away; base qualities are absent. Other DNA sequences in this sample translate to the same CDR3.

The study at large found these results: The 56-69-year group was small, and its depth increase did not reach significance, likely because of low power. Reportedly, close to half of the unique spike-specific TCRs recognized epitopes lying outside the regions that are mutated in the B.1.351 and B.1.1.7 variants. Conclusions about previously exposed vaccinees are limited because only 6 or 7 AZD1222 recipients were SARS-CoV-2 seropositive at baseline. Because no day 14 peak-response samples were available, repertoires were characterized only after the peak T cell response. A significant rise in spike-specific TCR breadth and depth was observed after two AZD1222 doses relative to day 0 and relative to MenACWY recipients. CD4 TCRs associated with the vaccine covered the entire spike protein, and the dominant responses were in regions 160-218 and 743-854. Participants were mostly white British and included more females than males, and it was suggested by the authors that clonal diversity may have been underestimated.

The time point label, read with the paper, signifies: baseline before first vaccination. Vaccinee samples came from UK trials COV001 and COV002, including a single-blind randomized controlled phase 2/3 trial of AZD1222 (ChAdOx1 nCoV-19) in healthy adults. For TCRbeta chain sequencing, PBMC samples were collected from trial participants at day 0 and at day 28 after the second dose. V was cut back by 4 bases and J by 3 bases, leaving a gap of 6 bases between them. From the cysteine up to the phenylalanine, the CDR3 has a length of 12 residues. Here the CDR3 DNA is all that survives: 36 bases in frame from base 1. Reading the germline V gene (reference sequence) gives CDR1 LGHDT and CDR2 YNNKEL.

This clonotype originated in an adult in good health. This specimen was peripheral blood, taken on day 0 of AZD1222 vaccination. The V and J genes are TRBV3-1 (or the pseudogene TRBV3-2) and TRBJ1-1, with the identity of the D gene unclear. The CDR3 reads CASSPRDTEAFF. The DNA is TGTGCCAGCAGCCCACGAGACACTGAAGCTTTCTTT.